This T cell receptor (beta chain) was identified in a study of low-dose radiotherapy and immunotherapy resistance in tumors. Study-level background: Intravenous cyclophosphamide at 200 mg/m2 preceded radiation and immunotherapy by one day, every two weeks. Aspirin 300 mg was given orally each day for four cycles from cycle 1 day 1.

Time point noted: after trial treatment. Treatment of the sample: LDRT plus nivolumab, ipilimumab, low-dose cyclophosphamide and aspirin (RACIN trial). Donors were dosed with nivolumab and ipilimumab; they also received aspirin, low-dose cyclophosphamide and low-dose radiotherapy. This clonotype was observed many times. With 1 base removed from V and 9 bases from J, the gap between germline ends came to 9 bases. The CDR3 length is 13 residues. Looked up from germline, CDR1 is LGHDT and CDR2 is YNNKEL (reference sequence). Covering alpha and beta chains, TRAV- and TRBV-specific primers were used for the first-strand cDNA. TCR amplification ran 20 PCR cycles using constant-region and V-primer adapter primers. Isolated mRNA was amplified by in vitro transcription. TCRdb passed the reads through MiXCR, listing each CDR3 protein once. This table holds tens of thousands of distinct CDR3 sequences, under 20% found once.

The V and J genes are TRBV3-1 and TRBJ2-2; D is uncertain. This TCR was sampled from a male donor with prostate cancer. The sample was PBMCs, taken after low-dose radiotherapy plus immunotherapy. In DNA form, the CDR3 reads TGTGCCAGCAGCCAAGTTGCCAGAAGGGAGCTGTTTTTT. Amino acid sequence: CASSQVARRELFF.